This TCR beta chain was captured in a study of beta chain features in type 1 diabetes. Study details: Researchers looked at roughly 110 million sorted cells across all samples. Study-wide findings and caveats: Patients' naive, central memory and Treg TCRB repertoires seemed closer to one another than those of healthy donors. Researchers report that Type 1 diabetes patients had moderately but significantly shorter TCRB CDR3s across all four CD4+ subsets.

By way of CD45RO/CCR7/CD25/CD127/CD95/CD27, the CD4+ regulatory, stem cell-like memory, central memory and naive cells were sorted. Purity of each sorted population was above 98%. Every isolated RNA sample was fully reverse transcribed, so sequencing captured expressed TCRB transcripts. Using immunoSEQ multiplex PCR, the repertoire was profiled, and TCRdb retains in-frame clones only, with some absent. Of about 340,000 clones detected, roughly 14% appear once; the ten largest clones hold approximately 0.016%. The CDR3 consists of 12 residues. Trimming took 7 bases from V and 0 from J, leaving 9 bases between them. The germline V gene encodes CDR1 SQVTM and CDR2 ANQGSEA. Points on this clone: The antigen is not known.

The specimen was naive CD4+ T cells from blood. V and J are TRBV29-1 and TRBJ1-2; possible D gene TRBD1, 5 bases. The sequence came from a young woman with type 1 diabetes. The chain's CDR3 is CSGTRANYGYTF. The DNA for the CDR3 is TGCAGCGGCACCAGGGCTAACTATGGCTACACCTTC.